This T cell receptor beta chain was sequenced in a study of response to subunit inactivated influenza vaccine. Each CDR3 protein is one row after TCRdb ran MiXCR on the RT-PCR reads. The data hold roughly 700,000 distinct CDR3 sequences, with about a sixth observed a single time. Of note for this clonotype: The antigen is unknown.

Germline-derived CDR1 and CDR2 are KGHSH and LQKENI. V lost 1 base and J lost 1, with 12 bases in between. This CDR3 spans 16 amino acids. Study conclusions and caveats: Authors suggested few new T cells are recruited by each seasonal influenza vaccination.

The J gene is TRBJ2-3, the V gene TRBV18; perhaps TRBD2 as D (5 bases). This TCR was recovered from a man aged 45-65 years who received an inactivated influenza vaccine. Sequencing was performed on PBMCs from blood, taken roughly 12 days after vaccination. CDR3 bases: TGTGCCAGCTCACCACGGGTGATCGGGGGCACAGATACGCAGTATTTT. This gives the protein CASSPRVIGGTDTQYF. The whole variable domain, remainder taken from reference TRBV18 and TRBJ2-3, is NAGVMQNPRHLVRRRGQEARLRCSPMKGHSHVYWYRQLPEEGLKFMVYLQKENIIDESGMPKERFSAEFPKEGPSILRIQQVVRGDSAAYFCASSPRVIGGTDTQYFGPGTRLTVL.